This TCR beta chain was found in a study of metastatic and nonmetastatic thyroid tumors (TCRdb year 2020). In terms of the full investigation: For patients with malignant and with benign thyroid disease, the researchers compared repertoires between peripheral blood samples and tumor or nodule tissue samples. Points the paper makes about the study in general: In both blood and tumor samples, malignant tumors were reported to have significantly higher TCR beta diversity than benign nodules.

The CDR3, from cysteine to phenylalanine, totals 14 residues. The kept DNA is CDR3 alone, 42 bases in frame from the first base. The germline V gene yields MNHNS for CDR1 and SASEGT for CDR2. V sheds 1 base and J sheds 7 bases, leaving 13 bases between their ends. Concerning this clone: Its antigen is unknown. Qualities for individual bases were not recorded, and no much larger clone is one base off.

To prepare the library, PCR was applied. Instrument used: Illumina HiSeq 4000. High-throughput sequencing was used to profile the TCR beta-chain CDR3 region of each patient. Per the authors' processing: CDR3 differences across clinicopathological groups were used to build a classifier for discriminating distant-metastatic papillary thyroid cancer patients. Repertoire diversity was assessed with the Shannon index, and tumor-blood repertoire similarity with the Morisita-Horn index. TCRdb ran its own pipeline on the public reads, namely fastp trimming at Q25 and MiXCR clone calling, and kept in-frame beta chains. The V and J calls shown here were made by TCRdb, not taken from the authors' results. The sample data list tens of thousands of clones, and around 13% of these were observed just once. The leading ten clones occupy approximately 4.9% of the sample. No patient had received any treatment before thyroid surgery. Using T-cell receptor beta sequencing, the study looked back at clinical samples from patients collected from about 2011 to 2019.

The sequence links TRBV6-1 to TRBJ1-2, with a tentative D gene TRBD1 over 5 matching bases. Sequencing used blood. The source of this sequence is a female donor with papillary thyroid cancer or a benign thyroid nodule (not recorded which). Some clones in this sample may be carry-over from other donors' samples. The CDR3 is CASSEDPRGGGYTF. The nucleotide sequence reads as follows: TGTGCCAGCAGTGAAGACCCCCGGGGGGGTGGCTACACCTTC.